Presented here are 17 T cell receptor beta chains from one specimen sequenced in a study of blood T cell repertoires in COVID-19. Clones were sequenced by immunoSEQ multiplex PCR, and TCRdb holds only the in-frame ones, with some missing. The sample lists around 58,000 clones; 85% were seen once. The sample consisted of peripheral blood. Every receptor here comes from a human donor in a cohort sampled during active COVID-19.

This sequence joins TRBV27 and TRBJ1-2, with 7 bases that match TRBD1. The V and J ends lost 5 bases and 5 bases, in that order; junction bases with no gene match: 8. The germline CDR1 and CDR2 sequences are MNHEY and SMNVEV (reference sequence). CDR3 length: 14 amino acids. The CDR3, as DNA: TGTGCCAGCAGTACCCGACAGGGTTCGTATGGCTACACCTTC. It is translated as CASSTRQGSYGYTF.

In this sample, this clone turned up once. CDR3 region: CASSSRGGELFF. The CDR3 region has the DNA TGTGCCAGCAGCTCCAGGGGCGGGGAGCTGTTTTTT. This chain connects TRBV7-3 to TRBJ2-2, with TRBD1 as a possible D gene (6 bases). Germline V CDR1 and CDR2: SGHTA, FQGTGA. Trimming stripped 4 bases from V and 7 bases from J, with 7 bases between. The CDR3 is 12 amino acids.

In its sample, this clone was seen once. The chain links TRBV27 to TRBJ1-2; tentative D call: TRBD1 (6 bases). This CDR3 has 13 amino acids. The ends were cut back, 5 bases at V and 2 bases at J, with 9 bases in the middle. Germline loops: CDR1 MNHEY, CDR2 SMNVEV (reference sequence). The CDR3 here is CASSADSNYGYTF. The CDR3 DNA reads as TGTGCCAGCAGTGCGGACAGCAACTATGGCTACACCTTC.

V usage is TRBV19 and J usage is TRBJ1-2, with a weak D call TRBD1 (6 bases). Germline V gene lookup returns CDR1 LNHDA and CDR2 SQIVND (reference sequence). The length of the CDR3 is 13 residues. The germline V and J ends were trimmed by 7 bases and 3 bases, with 12 bases remaining between them. The CDR3 bases are TGTGCCAGTACCGTACAGGGATACTATGGCTACACCTTC. Its protein product is CASTVQGYYGYTF.

The V gene is TRBV12-3 or TRBV12-4, the J gene TRBJ2-1; 8 positions match TRBD2. The CDR3 spans 12 residues. Here the CDR3 DNA reads TGTGGAAGCGGCGGGGGGACCAATGAGCAGTTCTTC. This encodes CGSGGGTNEQFF.

V usage is TRBV11-3 and J usage is TRBJ2-5; 7 nucleotides line up with TRBD2. The CDR3 extends over 14 amino acids. V lost 0 bases to trimming and J lost 5 bases; unmatched junction nucleotides: 3. CDR1 is SGHNT, CDR2 YENEEA, per germline. The CDR3 nucleotides read TGTGCCAGCAGCTTAGAAATACTAGCGGAGACCCAGTACTTC. Protein sequence: CASSLEILAETQYF.

V and J are TRBV10-2 and TRBJ1-2, with 12 bases matching TRBD1. CDR3 size: 17 residues. Trimming removed 0 bases from V and 8 bases from J; junction bases left unmatched: 10. Germline V gene data show CDR1 as WSHSY and CDR2 as SAAADI. CDR3 loop: CASSESLEGQGARGYTF. CDR3 nucleotides: TGCGCCAGCAGTGAGTCGCTGGAGGGACAGGGGGCGCGGGGCTACACCTTC.

The chain combines TRBV24-1 with TRBJ1-2, with D maybe TRBD1 (5 bases). This CDR3 is 15 amino acids long. Germline CDR1 KGHDR, CDR2 SFDVKD. V lost 2 bases and J 6 bases, leaving 15 bases between the germline ends. The CDR3 spells CATSDYAGDADGYTF. In DNA form, the CDR3 reads TGTGCCACCAGTGATTACGCGGGGGATGCGGATGGCTACACCTTC.

The rearrangement uses TRBV29-1 and TRBJ1-1; 10 bases agree with TRBD1. This CDR3 contains 13 residues. Germline-derived CDR1 and CDR2 are SQVTM and ANQGSEA. V shed 7 bases, J shed 7 bases, and the junction held 9 bases outside the gene matches. CDR3 loop: CSAGQGVRNEAFF. The CDR3 nucleotides are TGCAGCGCAGGACAGGGGGTAAGGAATGAAGCTTTCTTT.

The V gene is TRBV19, the J gene TRBJ2-7; D may be TRBD1 (6 bases). The V end lost 5 bases, the J end lost 3 bases, and 11 bases lay between the germline ends. Germline lookup yields CDR1 LNHDA and CDR2 SQIVND (reference sequence). There are 13 residues in the CDR3. Written as DNA, the CDR3 is TGTGCCAGTAGTCAGGGACACTTCTACGAGCAGTACTTC. Translated, it gives CASSQGHFYEQYF.

The V gene is TRBV19, the J gene TRBJ2-1; D may be TRBD2 (7 bases). V was cut by 3 bases and J by 4 bases, with 10 bases left in between. CDR3 length: 14 amino acids. Germline loops: CDR1 LNHDA, CDR2 SQIVND (reference sequence). CDR3 coding DNA: TGTGCCAGTAGTATGGGAGGGACATACAATGAGCAGTTCTTC. Translation: CASSMGGTYNEQFF.

V is TRBV11-2 and J is TRBJ2-3; possibly TRBD1 for D (6 bases). Germline CDR1 SGHAT, CDR2 FQNNGV. The germline V and J ends were trimmed by 0 bases and 6 bases, with 7 bases remaining between them. The CDR3 totals 13 residues. As DNA, the CDR3 is TGTGCCAGCAGCTTAGATAGGGGGGATACGCAGTATTTT. Its translation: CASSLDRGDTQYF.

The chain couples TRBV3-1 (or the pseudogene TRBV3-2) to TRBJ2-3, with a weak D call TRBD2 (5 bases). The V end was cut by 6 bases, the J end by 1 base, with 5 bases between. The CDR3 contains 12 residues. The germline gives CDR1 LGHDT, CDR2 YNNKEL (reference sequence). CDR3 sequence: CASRRGTDTQYF. The CDR3 nucleotides are TGTGCCAGCAGGAGGGGCACAGATACGCAGTATTTT.

The chain recombines TRBV5-4 with TRBJ1-4, with a possible D match to TRBD1 (6 bases). V lost 0 bases to trimming and J lost 3 bases, with 9 bases between them. Germline values: CDR1 SGHNT, CDR2 YYREEE (reference sequence). The CDR3 consists of 15 residues. CDR3 in DNA: TGTGCCAGCAGCTTGGAAGGGGGTCCTAATGAAAAACTGTTTTTT. Amino acids: CASSLEGGPNEKLFF.

This sequence joins TRBV19 and TRBJ1-4; 8 positions agree with TRBD1. CDR1 is LNHDA and CDR2 is SQIVND in the germline V gene (reference sequence). V was clipped by 5 bases and J by 8 bases; unmatched bases: 7. The CDR3 totals 14 residues. CDR3 bases: TGTGCCAGTAGTGAACAGGGGGGAAGCGAAAAACTGTTTTTT. It encodes CASSEQGGSEKLFF.

This sequence joins TRBV15 and TRBJ2-5; 8 bases fit TRBD2. Losses at the gene ends were 4 bases for V and 5 bases for J; bases not matched to a gene: 15. The CDR3 covers 17 residues. Germline assignment: CDR1 LNHNV and CDR2 YYDKDF (reference sequence). The DNA for the CDR3 is TGTGCCACCAGCACCATTACGGGTCGGGGGGGCGGCGAGACCCAGTACTTC. Its translation: CATSTITGRGGGETQYF.

The chain recombines TRBV3-1 (or the pseudogene TRBV3-2) with TRBJ2-2; TRBD1 matches at 7 bases. The CDR3 is made up of 15 amino acids. Trimming at V came to 4 bases and at J to 0 bases, leaving 2 bases not matched to a gene. Germline V gene sequence: CDR1 LGHDT, CDR2 YNNKEL (reference sequence). DNA of the CDR3: TGTGCCAGCAGCCCGACAGGGACGAACACCGGGGAGCTGTTTTTT. Protein product: CASSPTGTNTGELFF.